This record concerns one T cell receptor beta chain sequence. What it recognizes is unknown. PCR involved 60 Vbeta and 13 Jbeta primers. Assay used: immunoSEQ multiplex PCR; TCRdb lists only in-frame clones, some missing. Of more than 85,000 clones listed, 60% to 75% were seen once; the top ten hold over 1%. These data come from a study of cytomegalovirus exposure and HLA in healthy donors. Study as a whole: As released early, the data held some 85 million unique TCRs from HLA-typed donors.

The study, taken as a whole, reports: A later analysis linked a missense DCLRE1C variant to TCR beta V- and J-gene trimming. High specificity and sensitivity for cytomegalovirus status were reported for the classifier. A later analysis found common viral pathogens apparently linked to several of the most significant clusters.

Germline CDR1 is SGHRS and CDR2 is YFSETQ. V trimming: 4 bases; J trimming: 3 bases; junction bases outside the gene matches: 6. The CDR3 contains 16 residues. This sequence was found in a female donor in good health and CMV-seronegative. Sequencing used PBMCs. This chain links TRBV5-1 with TRBJ2-3, with 12 bases that match TRBD2. For the CDR3, the DNA is TGCGCCAGCAGCCAACGACTAGCGGGAGCGACAGATACGCAGTATTTT. This gives the protein CASSQRLAGATDTQYF.